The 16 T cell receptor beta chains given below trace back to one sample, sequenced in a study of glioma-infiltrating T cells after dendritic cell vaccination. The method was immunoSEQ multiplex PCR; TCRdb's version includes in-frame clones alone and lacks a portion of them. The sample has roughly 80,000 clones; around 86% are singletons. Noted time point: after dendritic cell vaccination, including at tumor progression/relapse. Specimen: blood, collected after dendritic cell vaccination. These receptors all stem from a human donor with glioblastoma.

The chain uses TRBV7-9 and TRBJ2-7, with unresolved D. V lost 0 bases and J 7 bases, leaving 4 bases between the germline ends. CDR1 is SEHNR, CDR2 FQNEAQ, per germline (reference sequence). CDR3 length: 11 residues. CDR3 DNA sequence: TGTGCCAGCAGCTTAGCCACTGAGCAGTACTTC. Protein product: CASSLATEQYF.

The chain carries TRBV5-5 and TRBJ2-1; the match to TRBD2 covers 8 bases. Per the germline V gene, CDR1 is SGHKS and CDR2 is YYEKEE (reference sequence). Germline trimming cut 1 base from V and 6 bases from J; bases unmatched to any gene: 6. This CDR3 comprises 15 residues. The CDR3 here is CASSLSGLGGNEQFF. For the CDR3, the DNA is TGTGCCAGCAGCTTGTCGGGACTAGGGGGCAATGAGCAGTTCTTC.

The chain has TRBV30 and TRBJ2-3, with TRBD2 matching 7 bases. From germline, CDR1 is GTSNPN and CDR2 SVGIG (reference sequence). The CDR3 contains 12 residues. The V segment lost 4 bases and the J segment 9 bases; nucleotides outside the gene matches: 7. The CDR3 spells CAWTPAGVTQYF. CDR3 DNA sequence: TGTGCCTGGACTCCCGCGGGGGTCACGCAGTATTTT.

The CDR3 loop reads CASSLGTGNQETQYF. The CDR3 DNA reads TGTGCCAGCAGCCTCGGGACAGGGAACCAAGAGACCCAGTACTTC. The V gene is TRBV7-7, the J gene TRBJ2-5, with TRBD1 matching over 9 bases. This CDR3 contains 15 residues. CDR1 and CDR2 (germline): SSHAT, FNYEAQ (reference sequence). Trimming took 5 bases from V and 0 from J; bases not matched to a gene: 4.

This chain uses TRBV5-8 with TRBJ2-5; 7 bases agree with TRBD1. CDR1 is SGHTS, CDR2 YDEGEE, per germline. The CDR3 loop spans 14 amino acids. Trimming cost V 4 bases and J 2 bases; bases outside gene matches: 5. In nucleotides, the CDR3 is TGTGCCAGCAGCGAGGACAGGAGACAAGAGACCCAGTACTTC. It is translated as CASSEDRRQETQYF.

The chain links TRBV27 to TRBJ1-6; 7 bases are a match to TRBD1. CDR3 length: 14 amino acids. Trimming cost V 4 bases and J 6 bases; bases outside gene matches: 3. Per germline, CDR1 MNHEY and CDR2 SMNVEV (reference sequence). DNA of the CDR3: TGTGCCAGCAGTTGGGACAGACTTAATTCACCCCTCCACTTT. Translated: CASSWDRLNSPLHF.

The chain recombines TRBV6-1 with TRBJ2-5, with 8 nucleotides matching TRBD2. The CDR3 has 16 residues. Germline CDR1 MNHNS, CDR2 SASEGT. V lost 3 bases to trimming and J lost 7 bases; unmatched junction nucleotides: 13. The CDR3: CASSEEYGGARGTQYF. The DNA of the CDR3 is TGTGCCAGCAGTGAGGAATACGGGGGGGCCCGTGGGACCCAGTACTTC.

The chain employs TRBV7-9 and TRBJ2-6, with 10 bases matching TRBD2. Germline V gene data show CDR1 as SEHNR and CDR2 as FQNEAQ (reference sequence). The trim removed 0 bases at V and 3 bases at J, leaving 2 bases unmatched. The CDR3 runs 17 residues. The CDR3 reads CASSLAQRGGGANVLTF. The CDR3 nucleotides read TGTGCCAGCAGCTTAGCGCAGCGGGGGGGTGGGGCCAACGTCCTGACTTTC.

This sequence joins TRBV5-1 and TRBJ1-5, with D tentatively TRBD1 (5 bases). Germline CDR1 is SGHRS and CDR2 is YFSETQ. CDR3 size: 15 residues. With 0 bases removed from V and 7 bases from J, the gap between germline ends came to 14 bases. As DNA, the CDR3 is TGCGCCAGCAGCTTGGTATTTGGGGCTGGCCAGCCCCAGCATTTT. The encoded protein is CASSLVFGAGQPQHF.

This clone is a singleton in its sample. Written as DNA, the CDR3 is TGTGCCAGCAGCTTGGAAGTAGCCCGCACAGATACGCAGTATTTT. Amino acids: CASSLEVARTDTQYF. The genes are TRBV5-6 and TRBJ2-3, with D unclear. Germline CDR1 is SGHDT and CDR2 is YYEEEE. The CDR3 has 15 amino acids. V dropped 0 bases and J dropped 1 base, with 9 bases sitting between them.

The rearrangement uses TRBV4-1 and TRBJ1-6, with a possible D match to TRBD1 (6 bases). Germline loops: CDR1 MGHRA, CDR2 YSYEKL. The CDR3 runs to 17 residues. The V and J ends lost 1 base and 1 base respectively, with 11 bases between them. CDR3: CASSQVQGMSYNSPLHF. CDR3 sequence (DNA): TGCGCCAGCAGCCAAGTGCAGGGGATGTCCTATAATTCACCCCTCCACTTT.

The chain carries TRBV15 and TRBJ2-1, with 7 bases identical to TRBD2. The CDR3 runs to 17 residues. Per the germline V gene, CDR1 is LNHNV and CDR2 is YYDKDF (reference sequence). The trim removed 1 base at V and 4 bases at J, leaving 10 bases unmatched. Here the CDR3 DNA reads TGTGCCACCAGCAGAGGGCTAGCGGAGAGGTCTTACAATGAGCAGTTCTTC. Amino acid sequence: CATSRGLAERSYNEQFF.

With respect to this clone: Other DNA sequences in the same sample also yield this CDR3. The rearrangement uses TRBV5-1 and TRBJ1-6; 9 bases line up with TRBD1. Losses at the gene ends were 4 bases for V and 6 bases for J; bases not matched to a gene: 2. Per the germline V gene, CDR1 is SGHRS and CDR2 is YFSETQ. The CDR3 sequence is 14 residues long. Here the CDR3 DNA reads TGCGCCAGCAGCCCGGGACAGGGTAATTCACCCCTCCACTTT. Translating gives CASSPGQGNSPLHF.

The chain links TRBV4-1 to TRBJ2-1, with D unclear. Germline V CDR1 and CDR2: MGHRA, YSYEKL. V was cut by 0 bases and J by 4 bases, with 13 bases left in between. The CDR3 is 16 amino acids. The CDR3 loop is CASSQEGRNRYNEQFF. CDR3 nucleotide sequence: TGCGCCAGCAGCCAAGAAGGCAGGAACCGTTACAATGAGCAGTTCTTC.

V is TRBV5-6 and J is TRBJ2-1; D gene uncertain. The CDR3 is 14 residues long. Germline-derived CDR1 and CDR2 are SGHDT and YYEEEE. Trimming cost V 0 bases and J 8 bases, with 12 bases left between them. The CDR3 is CASSLVGSFDEQFF. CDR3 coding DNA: TGTGCCAGCAGCTTGGTGGGTAGCTTTGATGAGCAGTTCTTC.

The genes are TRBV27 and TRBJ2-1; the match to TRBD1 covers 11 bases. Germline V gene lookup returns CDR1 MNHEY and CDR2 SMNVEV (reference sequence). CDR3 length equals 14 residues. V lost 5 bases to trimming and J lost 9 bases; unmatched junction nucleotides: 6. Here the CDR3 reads CASSGTGGVSEQFF. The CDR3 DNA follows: TGTGCCAGCAGTGGGACAGGGGGAGTGAGTGAGCAGTTCTTC.